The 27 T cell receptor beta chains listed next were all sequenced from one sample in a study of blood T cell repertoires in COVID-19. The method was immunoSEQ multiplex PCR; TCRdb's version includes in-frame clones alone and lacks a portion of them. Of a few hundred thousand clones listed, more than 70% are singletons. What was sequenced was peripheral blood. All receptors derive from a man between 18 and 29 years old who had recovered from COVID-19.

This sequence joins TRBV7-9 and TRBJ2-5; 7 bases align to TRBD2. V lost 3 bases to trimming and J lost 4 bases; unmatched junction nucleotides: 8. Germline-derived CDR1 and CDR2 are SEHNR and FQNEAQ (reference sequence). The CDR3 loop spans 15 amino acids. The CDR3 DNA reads TGTGCCAGCAGCTTGGCTGCTAGCGGTGGAGAGACCCAGTACTTC. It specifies CASSLAASGGETQYF.

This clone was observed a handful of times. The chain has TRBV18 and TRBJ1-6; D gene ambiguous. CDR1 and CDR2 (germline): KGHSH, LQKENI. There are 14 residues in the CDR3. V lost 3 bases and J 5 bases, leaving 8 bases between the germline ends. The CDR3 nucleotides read TGTGCCAGCTCACCCAGTTTGAATAATTCACCCCTCCACTTT. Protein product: CASSPSLNNSPLHF.

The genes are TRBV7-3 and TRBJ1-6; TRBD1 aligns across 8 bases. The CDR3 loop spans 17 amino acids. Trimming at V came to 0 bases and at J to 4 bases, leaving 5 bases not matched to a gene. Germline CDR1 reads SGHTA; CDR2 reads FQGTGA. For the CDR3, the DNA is TGTGCCAGCAGCTTAACGGCAGGGGGCCGGTATAATTCACCCCTCCACTTT. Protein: CASSLTAGGRYNSPLHF.

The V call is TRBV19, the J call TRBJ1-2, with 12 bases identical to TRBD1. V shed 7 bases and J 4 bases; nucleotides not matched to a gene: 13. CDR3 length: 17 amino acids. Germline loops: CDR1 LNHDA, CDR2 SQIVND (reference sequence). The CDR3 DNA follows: TGTGCCAGTACCCCTCTCGGGACAGGGGGCGCCGGCTATGGCTACACCTTC. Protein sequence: CASTPLGTGGAGYGYTF. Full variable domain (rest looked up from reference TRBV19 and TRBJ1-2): DGGITQSPKYLFRKEGQNVTLSCEQNLNHDAMYWYRQDPGQGLRLIYYSQIVNDFQKGDIAEGYSVSREKKESFPLTVTSAQKNPTAFYLCASTPLGTGGAGYGYTFGSGTRLTVV.

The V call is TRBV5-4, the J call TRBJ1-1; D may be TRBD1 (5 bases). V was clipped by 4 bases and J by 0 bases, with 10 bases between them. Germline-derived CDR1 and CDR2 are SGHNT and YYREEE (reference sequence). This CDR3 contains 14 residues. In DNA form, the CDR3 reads TGTGCCAGCAGCCCGGAGACAGTGAACACTGAAGCTTTCTTT. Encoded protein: CASSPETVNTEAFF.

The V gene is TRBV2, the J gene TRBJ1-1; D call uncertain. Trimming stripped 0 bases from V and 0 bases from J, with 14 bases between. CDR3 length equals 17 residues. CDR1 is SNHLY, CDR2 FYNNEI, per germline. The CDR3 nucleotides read TGTGCCAGCAGTGAAGCTTTCTTACAGAATATGAACACTGAAGCTTTCTTT. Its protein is CASSEAFLQNMNTEAFF. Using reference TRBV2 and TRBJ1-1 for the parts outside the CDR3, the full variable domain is EPEVTQTPSHQVTQMGQEVILRCVPISNHLYFYWYRQILGQKVEFLVSFYNNEISEKSEIFDDQFSVERPDGSNFTLKIRSTKLEDSAMYFCASSEAFLQNMNTEAFFGQGTRLTVV.

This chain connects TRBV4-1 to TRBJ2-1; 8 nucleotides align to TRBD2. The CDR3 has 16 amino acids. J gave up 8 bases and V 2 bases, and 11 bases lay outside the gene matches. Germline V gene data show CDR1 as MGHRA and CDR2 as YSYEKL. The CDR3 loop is CASSQQAGATGDEQFF. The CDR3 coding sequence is TGCGCCAGCAGCCAACAAGCGGGGGCAACCGGGGATGAGCAGTTCTTC.

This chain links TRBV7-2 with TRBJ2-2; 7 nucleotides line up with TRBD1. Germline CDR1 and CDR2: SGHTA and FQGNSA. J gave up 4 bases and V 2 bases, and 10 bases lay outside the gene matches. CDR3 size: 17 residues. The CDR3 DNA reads TGTGCCAGCAGCTTATCCCACCGACAGGGCGGCACCGGGGAGCTGTTTTTT. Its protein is CASSLSHRQGGTGELFF.

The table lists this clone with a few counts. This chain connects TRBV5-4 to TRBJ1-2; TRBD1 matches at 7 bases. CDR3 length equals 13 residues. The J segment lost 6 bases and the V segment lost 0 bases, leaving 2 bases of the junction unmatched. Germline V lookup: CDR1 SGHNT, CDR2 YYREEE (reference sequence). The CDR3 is CASSLDRGNGYTF. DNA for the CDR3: TGTGCCAGCAGCTTGGACAGGGGAAATGGCTACACCTTC.

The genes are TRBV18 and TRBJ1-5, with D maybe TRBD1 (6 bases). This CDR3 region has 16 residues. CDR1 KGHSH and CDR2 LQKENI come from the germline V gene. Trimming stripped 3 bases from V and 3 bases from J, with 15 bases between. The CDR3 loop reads CASSPGKQGLNQPQHF. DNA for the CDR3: TGTGCCAGCTCACCCGGAAAACAGGGCCTCAATCAGCCCCAGCATTTT.

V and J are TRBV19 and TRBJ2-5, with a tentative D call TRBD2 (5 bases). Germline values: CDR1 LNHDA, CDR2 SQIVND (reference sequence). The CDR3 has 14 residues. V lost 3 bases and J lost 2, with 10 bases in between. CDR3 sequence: CASSMRAEQETQYF. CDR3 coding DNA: TGTGCCAGTAGTATGAGGGCGGAACAAGAGACCCAGTACTTC. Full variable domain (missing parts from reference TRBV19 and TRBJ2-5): DGGITQSPKYLFRKEGQNVTLSCEQNLNHDAMYWYRQDPGQGLRLIYYSQIVNDFQKGDIAEGYSVSREKKESFPLTVTSAQKNPTAFYLCASSMRAEQETQYFGPGTRLLVL.

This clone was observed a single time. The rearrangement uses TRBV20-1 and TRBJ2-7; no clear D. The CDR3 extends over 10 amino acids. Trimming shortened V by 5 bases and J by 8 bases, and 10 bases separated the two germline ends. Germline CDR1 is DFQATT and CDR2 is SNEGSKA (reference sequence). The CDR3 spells CSAQREQQYF. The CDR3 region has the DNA TGCAGTGCTCAACGTGAGCAGCAGTACTTC.

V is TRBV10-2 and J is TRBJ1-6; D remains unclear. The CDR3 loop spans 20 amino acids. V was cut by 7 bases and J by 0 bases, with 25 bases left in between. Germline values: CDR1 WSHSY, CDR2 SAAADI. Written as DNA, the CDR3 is TGCGCCAGCACCCACGGGAACGGAGGCGAGATAAGCTCCTATAATTCACCCCTCCACTTT. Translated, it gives CASTHGNGGEISSYNSPLHF.

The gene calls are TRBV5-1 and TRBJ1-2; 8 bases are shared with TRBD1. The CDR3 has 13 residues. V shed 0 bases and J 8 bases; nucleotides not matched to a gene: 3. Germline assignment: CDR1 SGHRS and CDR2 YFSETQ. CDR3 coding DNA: TGCGCCAGCAGCTTGGCAGGGGGCGAAGGCTACACCTTC. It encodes CASSLAGGEGYTF.

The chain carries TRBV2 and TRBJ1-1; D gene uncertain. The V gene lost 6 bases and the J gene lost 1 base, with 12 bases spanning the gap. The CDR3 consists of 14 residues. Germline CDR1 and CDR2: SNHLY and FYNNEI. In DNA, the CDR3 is TGTGCCAGCAGGAGCCGGGGTGGGAACACTGAAGCTTTCTTT. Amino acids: CASRSRGGNTEAFF.

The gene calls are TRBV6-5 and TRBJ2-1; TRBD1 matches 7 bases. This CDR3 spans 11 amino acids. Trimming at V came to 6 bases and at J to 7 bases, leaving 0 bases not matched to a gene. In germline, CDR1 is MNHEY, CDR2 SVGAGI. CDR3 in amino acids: CASRQGNEQFF. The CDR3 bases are TGTGCCAGCAGACAGGGGAATGAGCAGTTCTTC.

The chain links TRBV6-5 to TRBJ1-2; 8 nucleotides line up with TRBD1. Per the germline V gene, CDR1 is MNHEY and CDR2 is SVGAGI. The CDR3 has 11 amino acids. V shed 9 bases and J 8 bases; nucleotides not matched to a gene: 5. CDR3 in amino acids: CASRTGRGYTF. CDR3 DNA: TGTGCCAGTCGGACAGGGCGGGGCTACACCTTC.

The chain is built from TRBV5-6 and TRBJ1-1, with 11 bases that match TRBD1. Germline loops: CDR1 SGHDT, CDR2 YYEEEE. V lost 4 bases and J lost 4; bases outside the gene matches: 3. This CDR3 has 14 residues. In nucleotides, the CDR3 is TGTGCCAGCAGCGTGGGACAGGGGGTCACTGAAGCTTTCTTT. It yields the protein CASSVGQGVTEAFF.

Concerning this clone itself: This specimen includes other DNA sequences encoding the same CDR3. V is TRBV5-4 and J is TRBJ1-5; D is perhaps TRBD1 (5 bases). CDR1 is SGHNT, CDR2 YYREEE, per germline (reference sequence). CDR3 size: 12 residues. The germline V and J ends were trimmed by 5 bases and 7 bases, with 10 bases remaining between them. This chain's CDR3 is CASSSPGQPQHF. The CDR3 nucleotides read TGTGCCAGCAGTTCCCCAGGGCAGCCCCAGCATTTT.

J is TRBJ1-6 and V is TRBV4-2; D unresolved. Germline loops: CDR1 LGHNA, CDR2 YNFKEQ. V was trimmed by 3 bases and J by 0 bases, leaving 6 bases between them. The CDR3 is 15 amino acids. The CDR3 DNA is TGTGCCAGCAGCCAGGGGAGCTCCTATAATTCACCCCTCCACTTT. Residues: CASSQGSSYNSPLHF.

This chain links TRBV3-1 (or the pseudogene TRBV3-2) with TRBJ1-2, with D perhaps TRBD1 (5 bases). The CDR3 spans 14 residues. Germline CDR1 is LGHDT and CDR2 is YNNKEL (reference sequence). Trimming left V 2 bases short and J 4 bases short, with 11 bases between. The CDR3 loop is CASSQMGLIYGYTF. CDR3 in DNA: TGTGCCAGCAGCCAAATGGGACTGATCTATGGCTACACCTTC.

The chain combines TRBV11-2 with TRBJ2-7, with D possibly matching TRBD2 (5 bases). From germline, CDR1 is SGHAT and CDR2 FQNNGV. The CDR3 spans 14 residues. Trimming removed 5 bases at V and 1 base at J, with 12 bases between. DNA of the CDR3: TGTGCCAGCAGCCTTGACGGACTTTCCTACGAGCAGTACTTC. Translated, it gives CASSLDGLSYEQYF.

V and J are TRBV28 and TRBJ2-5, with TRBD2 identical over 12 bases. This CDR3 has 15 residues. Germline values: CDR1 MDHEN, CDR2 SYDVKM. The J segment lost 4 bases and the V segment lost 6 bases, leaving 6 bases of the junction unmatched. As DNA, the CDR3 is TGTGCCAGCAGCTCTAGCGGGAGGGCCCGAGAGACCCAGTACTTC. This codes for CASSSSGRARETQYF.

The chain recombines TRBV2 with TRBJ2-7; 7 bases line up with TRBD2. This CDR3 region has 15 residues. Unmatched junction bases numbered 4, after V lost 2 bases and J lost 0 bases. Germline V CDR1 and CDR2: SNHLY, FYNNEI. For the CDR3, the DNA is TGTGCCAGCAGTGAATTGGGACTAAACTCCTACGAGCAGTACTTC. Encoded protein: CASSELGLNSYEQYF.

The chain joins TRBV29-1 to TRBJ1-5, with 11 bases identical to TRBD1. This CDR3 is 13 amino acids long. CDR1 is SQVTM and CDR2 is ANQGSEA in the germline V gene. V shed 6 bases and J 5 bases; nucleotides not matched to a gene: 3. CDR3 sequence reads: CSVGQGEYQPQHF. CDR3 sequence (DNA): TGCAGCGTGGGACAGGGGGAATATCAGCCCCAGCATTTT. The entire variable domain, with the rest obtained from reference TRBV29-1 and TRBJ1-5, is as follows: SAVISQKPSRDICQRGTSLTIQCQVDSQVTMMFWYRQQPGQSLTLIATANQGSEATYESGFVIDKFPISRPNLTFSTLTVSNMSPEDSSIYLCSVGQGEYQPQHFGDGTRLSIL.

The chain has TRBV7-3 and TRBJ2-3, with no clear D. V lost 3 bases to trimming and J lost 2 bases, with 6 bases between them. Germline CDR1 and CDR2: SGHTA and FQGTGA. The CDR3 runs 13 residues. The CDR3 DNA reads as TGTGCCAGCAGCTTCGGGTTCACAGATACGCAGTATTTT. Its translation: CASSFGFTDTQYF.

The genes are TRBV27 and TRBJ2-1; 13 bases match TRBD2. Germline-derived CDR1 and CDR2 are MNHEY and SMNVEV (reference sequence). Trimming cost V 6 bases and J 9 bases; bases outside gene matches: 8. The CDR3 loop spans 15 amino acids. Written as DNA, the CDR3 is TGTGCCAGCAGCTGGACTAGCGGGAGATTCAGTGAGCAGTTCTTC. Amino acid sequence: CASSWTSGRFSEQFF.